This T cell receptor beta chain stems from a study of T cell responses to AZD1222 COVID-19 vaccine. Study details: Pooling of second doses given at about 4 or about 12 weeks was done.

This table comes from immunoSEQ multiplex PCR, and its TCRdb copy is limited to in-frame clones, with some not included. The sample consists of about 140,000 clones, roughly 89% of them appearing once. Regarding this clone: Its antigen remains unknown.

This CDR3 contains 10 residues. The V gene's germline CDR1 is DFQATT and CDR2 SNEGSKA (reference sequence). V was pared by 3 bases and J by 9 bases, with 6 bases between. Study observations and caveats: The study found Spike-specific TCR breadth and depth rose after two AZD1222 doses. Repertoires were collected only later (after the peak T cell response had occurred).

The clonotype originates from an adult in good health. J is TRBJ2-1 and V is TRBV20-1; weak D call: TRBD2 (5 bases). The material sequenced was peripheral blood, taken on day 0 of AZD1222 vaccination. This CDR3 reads CSASGGEQFF. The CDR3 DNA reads TGCAGTGCTAGTGGAGGTGAGCAGTTCTTC.